The 3 T cell receptor beta chains in this list originate from one sample, sequenced in a study of blood T cell repertoires in COVID-19. The assay was immunoSEQ multiplex PCR, and TCRdb's table has in-frame clones only and misses some. The sample lists 30,000 or so clones, around 87% occurring once. Sequencing was performed on peripheral blood. The receptors come from a man in his 60s with active COVID-19.

For the CDR3, the DNA is TGTGCCAGCAGTTGGACAGGGGGCAATCAGCCCCAGCATTTT. It codes for CASSWTGGNQPQHF. The V gene is TRBV2, the J gene TRBJ1-5, with 9 bases fitting TRBD1. Germline CDR1 reads SNHLY; CDR2 reads FYNNEI. V lost 5 bases and J lost 2; bases outside the gene matches: 1. This CDR3 spans 14 amino acids.

This chain uses TRBV10-3 with TRBJ1-2, with D tentatively TRBD1 (5 bases). CDR3 length: 12 residues. Trimming shortened V by 8 bases and J by 6 bases, and 13 bases separated the two germline ends. Germline V gene sequence: CDR1 ENHRY, CDR2 SYGVKD. DNA for the CDR3: TGTGCCATCCGCGAGGGGAGGGATGGCTACACCTTC. This sequence encodes CAIREGRDGYTF.

The V gene is TRBV4-3, the J gene TRBJ2-7; 11 bases align to TRBD2. V lost 2 bases and J lost 0; bases outside the gene matches: 3. This CDR3 comprises 16 residues. The V gene's germline CDR1 is LGHNA and CDR2 YSLEER. CDR3 sequence (DNA): TGCGCCAGCAGCCAAACCGGGACTAGCGGCTCCTACGAGCAGTACTTC. It codes for CASSQTGTSGSYEQYF.